Below, one T cell receptor (beta chain) is given with its context. Original methodology: Researchers report that nucleated cell counts were estimated from reference gene primer amplification. Profiled with immunoSEQ multiplex PCR; TCRdb holds only in-frame clones, not every one. The V and J calls and clone size are taken from that table; D and trimming were inferred from the DNA. The table has approximately 200,000 clones, more than 75% seen once. The data were taken from a study of blood T cell repertoires in COVID-19. Seattle participants joined during active infection and were tracked over time. The CDR3 covers 13 residues. Germline V gives CDR1 LGHDT, CDR2 YNNKEL (reference sequence). Trimming left V 4 bases short and J 8 bases short, with 14 bases between.

The clonotype comes from a woman aged 40 to 50 with COVID-19, enrolled during active disease. Sequencing used peripheral blood. The chain joins TRBV3-1 (or the pseudogene TRBV3-2) to TRBJ1-1, with D possibly TRBD1 on 6 matching bases. Here the CDR3 DNA reads TGTGCCAGCAGCCGTTTTGGGGGCACCGAAGCTTTCTTT. Protein: CASSRFGGTEAFF.